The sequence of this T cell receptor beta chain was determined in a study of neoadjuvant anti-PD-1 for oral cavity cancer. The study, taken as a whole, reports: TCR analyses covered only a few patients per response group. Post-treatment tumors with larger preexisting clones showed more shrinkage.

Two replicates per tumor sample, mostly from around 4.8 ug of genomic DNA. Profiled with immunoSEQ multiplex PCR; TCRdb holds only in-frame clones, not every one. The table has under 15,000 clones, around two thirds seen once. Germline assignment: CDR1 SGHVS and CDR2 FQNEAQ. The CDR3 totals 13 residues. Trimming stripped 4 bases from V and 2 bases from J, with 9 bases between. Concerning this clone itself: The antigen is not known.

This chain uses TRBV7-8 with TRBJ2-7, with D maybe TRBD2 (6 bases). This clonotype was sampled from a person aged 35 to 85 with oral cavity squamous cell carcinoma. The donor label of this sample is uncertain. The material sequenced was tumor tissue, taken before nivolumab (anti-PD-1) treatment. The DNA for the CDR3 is TGTGCCAGCAGCTACGGGAGCCCCTACGAGCAGTACTTC. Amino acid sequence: CASSYGSPYEQYF.